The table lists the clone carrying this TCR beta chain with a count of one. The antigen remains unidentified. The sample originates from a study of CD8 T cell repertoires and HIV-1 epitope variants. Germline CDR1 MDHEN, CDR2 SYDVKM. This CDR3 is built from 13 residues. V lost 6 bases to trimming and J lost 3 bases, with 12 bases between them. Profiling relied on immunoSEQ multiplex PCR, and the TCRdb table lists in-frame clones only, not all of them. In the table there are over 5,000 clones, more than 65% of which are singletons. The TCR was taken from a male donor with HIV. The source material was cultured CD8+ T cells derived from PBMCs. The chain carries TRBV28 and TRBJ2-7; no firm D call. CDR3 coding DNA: TGTGCCAGCAGCCTAAACTGGGACTACGAGCAGTACTTC. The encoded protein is CASSLNWDYEQYF.